These 28 T cell receptor beta chains were sequenced from one sample in a study of OX40 agonist ivuxolimab in advanced cancers. Generated by immunoSEQ multiplex PCR, the TCRdb table keeps only in-frame clones and is missing some. This sample yields about 34,000 clones, of which approximately 80% are seen a single time; roughly 2.5% belongs to the top ten. Material: CD4+ or CD8+ T cells sorted from blood, obtained in a trial of the OX40 agonist ivuxolimab. The receptor source for this set is an adult with an advanced solid tumor such as melanoma, head and neck, liver or kidney cancer.

This chain's CDR3 is CASSLEIYWHQRGNTIYF. For the CDR3, the DNA is TGTGCCAGCAGCTTAGAAATCTATTGGCACCAACGGGGGAACACCATATATTTT. The V and J genes are TRBV11-2 and TRBJ1-3; D may be TRBD1 (5 bases). The CDR3 has 18 amino acids. The germline V gene encodes CDR1 SGHAT and CDR2 FQNNGV. V lost 0 bases, J lost 7 bases, and 22 bases lay in between.

This clone was seen only a few times. This chain joins TRBV23-1 and TRBJ1-3; D gene unclear. TRBV23-1 is treated as an ORF (open reading frame) with a function not yet certain. CDR3 size: 14 residues. The V end lost 2 bases, the J end lost 0 bases, and 5 bases lay between the germline ends. Written as DNA, the CDR3 is TGCGCCAGCAGTCAACGAAGCTCTGGAAACACCATATATTTT. Its protein product is CASSQRSSGNTIYF.

The rearrangement uses TRBV6-5 and TRBJ1-1, with 9 positions matching TRBD1. Per germline, CDR1 MNHEY and CDR2 SVGAGI. J gave up 1 base and V 7 bases, and 4 bases lay outside the gene matches. The CDR3 is made up of 14 amino acids. The CDR3, as DNA: TGTGCCAGCACTTTGGGACAGGGGAACACTGAAGCTTTCTTT. Translated, it gives CASTLGQGNTEAFF.

J is TRBJ2-6 and V is TRBV28; TRBD1 aligns across 9 bases. This CDR3 is 18 amino acids long. CDR1 and CDR2 from the germline V gene are MDHEN and SYDVKM. The ends lost 5 bases at V and 0 bases at J; junction bases unmatched: 8. The CDR3 here is CASSPPGQGSSGANVLTF. In DNA form, the CDR3 reads TGTGCCAGCAGTCCACCGGGACAGGGAAGCTCTGGGGCCAACGTCCTGACTTTC. Full variable domain (rest looked up from reference TRBV28 and TRBJ2-6): DVKVTQSSRYLVKRTGEKVFLECVQDMDHENMFWYRQDPGLGLRLIYFSYDVKMKEKGDIPEGYSVSREKKERFSLILESASTNQTSMYLCASSPPGQGSSGANVLTFGAGSRLTVL.

This clone was recorded a few times. The CDR3 bases are TGTGCCAGCAGCCAAGAACTAGCGGGAGGCTACGAGCAGTACTTC. Translation gives CASSQELAGGYEQYF. The chain has TRBV4-2 and TRBJ2-7; 12 bases align to TRBD2. The CDR3 has 15 amino acids. J gave up 3 bases and V 0 bases, and 0 bases lay outside the gene matches. Looked up from germline, CDR1 is LGHNA and CDR2 is YNFKEQ.

This chain uses TRBV7-9 with TRBJ2-7; D is unresolved. Germline V gene lookup returns CDR1 SEHNR and CDR2 FQNEAQ (reference sequence). The CDR3 is 12 residues long. V dropped 6 bases and J dropped 3 bases, with 9 bases sitting between them. The CDR3 loop reads CASSFTGYEQYF. The CDR3 nucleotides read TGTGCCAGCAGTTTTACCGGCTACGAGCAGTACTTC.

The V gene is TRBV30, the J gene TRBJ2-5, with 8 bases fitting TRBD2. The CDR3 loop spans 13 amino acids. In germline, CDR1 is GTSNPN, CDR2 SVGIG (reference sequence). V lost 4 bases to trimming and J lost 5 bases; unmatched junction nucleotides: 6. CDR3 DNA sequence: TGTGCCTGGACCACGGGACTAGAGGAGACCCAGTACTTC. Its protein is CAWTTGLEETQYF.

This chain joins TRBV28 and TRBJ1-1, with 9 bases that match TRBD1. This CDR3 spans 14 amino acids. The trim removed 5 bases at V and 5 bases at J, leaving 6 bases unmatched. Germline CDR1 and CDR2: MDHEN and SYDVKM. The CDR3 loop reads CASSTDRGRTEAFF. CDR3 in DNA: TGTGCCAGCAGTACGGACAGGGGTAGAACTGAAGCTTTCTTT.

This clone was observed a handful of times. The chain combines TRBV6-5 with TRBJ1-1; no firm D call. This CDR3 has 14 residues. From germline, CDR1 is MNHEY and CDR2 SVGAGI. Trimming removed 8 bases at V and 6 bases at J, with 19 bases between. Written as DNA, the CDR3 is TGTGCCAGCCGAAGGGAAACCGGGGTTCCTGAAGCTTTCTTT. It translates to CASRRETGVPEAFF.

The genes are TRBV29-1 and TRBJ1-2, with 10 bases that match TRBD1. Germline V gene sequence: CDR1 SQVTM, CDR2 ANQGSEA. V gave up 3 bases and J gave up 10 bases; unmatched junction bases: 5. There are 12 residues in the CDR3. CDR3 nucleotides: TGCAGCGTTGAGACAGGGGGCTTGTCCTACACCTTC. Translated: CSVETGGLSYTF.

The V call is TRBV7-4, the J call TRBJ1-1; 12 nucleotides match TRBD1. The CDR3 consists of 20 residues. Germline values: CDR1 SGHVT, CDR2 SQSDAQ. V was pared by 4 bases and J by 1 base, with 16 bases of the junction left unmatched. The CDR3: CASSSPGQGAQLKKNTEAFF. CDR3 DNA sequence: TGTGCCAGCAGCTCCCCGGGACAGGGGGCCCAGTTAAAGAAGAACACTGAAGCTTTCTTT.

The rearrangement uses TRBV19 and TRBJ2-3; D is perhaps TRBD1 (6 bases). The germline V gene has CDR1 LNHDA and CDR2 SQIVND (reference sequence). The CDR3 extends over 16 amino acids. V lost 5 bases and J 0 bases, leaving 15 bases between the germline ends. The CDR3 sequence: CASSLIGGVSTDTQYF. CDR3 in DNA: TGTGCCAGTAGTCTCATAGGGGGTGTTAGCACAGATACGCAGTATTTT.

This chain uses TRBV11-2 with TRBJ2-3; the match to TRBD2 covers 8 bases. The V gene's germline CDR1 is SGHAT and CDR2 FQNNGV. The CDR3 has 16 residues. J was trimmed by 2 bases and V by 2 bases; bases with no gene match: 6. The CDR3: CASSLRAGGVTDTQYF. The CDR3 DNA is TGTGCCAGCAGCTTAAGGGCGGGGGGCGTCACAGATACGCAGTATTTT.

V usage is TRBV7-9 and J usage is TRBJ2-7, with D tentatively TRBD2 (6 bases). The germline V gene has CDR1 SEHNR and CDR2 FQNEAQ (reference sequence). The CDR3 covers 14 residues. Deletions cut 6 bases from V and 1 base from J, with 13 bases between. This CDR3 is CASSSAGSSYEQYF. The CDR3, as DNA: TGTGCCAGCAGTTCCGCGGGGAGTTCCTACGAGCAGTACTTC.

The V gene is TRBV10-2, the J gene TRBJ1-2; 12 bases align to TRBD1. Trimming took 6 bases from V and 13 from J; bases not matched to a gene: 3. Germline CDR1 and CDR2: WSHSY and SAAADI. The CDR3 extends over 11 amino acids. DNA of the CDR3: TGCGCCAGCAGCCCGGGACAGGGGGCCACCTTC. Encoded protein: CASSPGQGATF.

The genes are TRBV9 and TRBJ2-7, with 7 bases identical to TRBD1. There are 14 residues in the CDR3. Germline V gives CDR1 SGDLS, CDR2 YYNGEE. J was trimmed by 1 base and V by 2 bases; bases with no gene match: 3. CDR3 residues: CASSVQGESYEQYF. The CDR3 DNA sequence: TGTGCCAGCAGCGTTCAGGGGGAGTCCTACGAGCAGTACTTC.

The V and J genes are TRBV11-2 and TRBJ2-1; 9 bases are shared with TRBD1. The CDR3 consists of 16 residues. The trim removed 2 bases at V and 8 bases at J, leaving 10 bases unmatched. Germline V CDR1 and CDR2: SGHAT, FQNNGV. The CDR3 protein is CASSLYPQGQGDEQFF. The CDR3 bases are TGTGCCAGCAGCTTATACCCCCAGGGACAGGGAGATGAGCAGTTCTTC.

The chain employs TRBV7-6 and TRBJ2-2, with TRBD1 as a possible D gene (5 bases). There are 15 residues in the CDR3. CDR1 is SGHVS, CDR2 FNYEAQ, per germline. The V end was cut by 0 bases, the J end by 7 bases, with 12 bases between. For the CDR3, the DNA is TGTGCCAGCAGCTTAGCGTCAGGAAGGGGCGGGGAGCTGTTTTTT. The encoded protein is CASSLASGRGGELFF.

The chain's CDR3 is CASSSAAVSTDTQYF. CDR3 DNA: TGTGCCAGCAGTTCGGCAGCCGTTAGCACAGATACGCAGTATTTT. This chain uses TRBV28 with TRBJ2-3; D not certain. V gave up 4 bases and J gave up 0 bases, with 11 bases separating them. Per germline, CDR1 MDHEN and CDR2 SYDVKM. This CDR3 has 15 amino acids.

The chain joins TRBV4-2 to TRBJ1-1, with 8 bases that match TRBD1. This CDR3 contains 15 residues. In germline, CDR1 is LGHNA, CDR2 YNFKEQ. The V segment lost 1 base and the J segment 4 bases; nucleotides outside the gene matches: 5. CDR3: CASSQVGQGATEAFF. Written as DNA, the CDR3 is TGTGCCAGCAGCCAAGTAGGTCAGGGGGCCACTGAAGCTTTCTTT.

This clone came up a few times. The CDR3 loop reads CASSLVEGDHSPLHF. In DNA form, the CDR3 reads TGCGCCAGCAGCTTGGTGGAGGGTGACCATTCACCCCTCCACTTT. This rearrangement joins TRBV5-1 to TRBJ1-6, with no clear D. CDR1 and CDR2 from the germline V gene are SGHRS and YFSETQ. The ends were cut back, 0 bases at V and 8 bases at J, with 12 bases in the middle. The CDR3 has 15 residues.

The chain couples TRBV21-1 to TRBJ1-1. TRBV21-1 is deemed a pseudogene. This CDR3 region has 16 residues. The CDR3, as DNA: TGTGCCAGCAGCATACGGGACCCTCGATTGAACACTGAAGCTTTCTTT. The encoded protein is CASSIRDPRLNTEAFF.

The CDR3 loop reads CASSLGPTRVSPLHF. Written as DNA, the CDR3 is TGCGCCAGCAGCCTGGGACCCACGAGGGTTTCACCCCTCCACTTT. V and J are TRBV4-1 and TRBJ1-6, with a tentative D call TRBD1 (5 bases). The V end was cut by 4 bases, the J end by 9 bases, with 16 bases between. The CDR3 extends over 15 amino acids. Germline assignment: CDR1 MGHRA and CDR2 YSYEKL.

This clone was seen once. The rearrangement joins TRBV2 to TRBJ2-7, with 10 bases fitting TRBD1. Unmatched junction bases numbered 7, after V lost 5 bases and J lost 6 bases. CDR3 length: 14 amino acids. Germline V CDR1 and CDR2: SNHLY, FYNNEI. The CDR3 DNA follows: TGTGCCAGCAGTCCGGGACAGGGGACGGCCGAGCAGTACTTC. Translating it yields CASSPGQGTAEQYF. The variable domain in full, completed from reference TRBV2 and TRBJ2-7, reads EPEVTQTPSHQVTQMGQEVILRCVPISNHLYFYWYRQILGQKVEFLVSFYNNEISEKSEIFDDQFSVERPDGSNFTLKIRSTKLEDSAMYFCASSPGQGTAEQYFGPGTRLTVT.

The gene calls are TRBV5-1 and TRBJ1-1, with a weak D call TRBD1 (5 bases). The V end was cut by 3 bases, the J end by 4 bases, with 22 bases between. The CDR3 loop spans 17 amino acids. Germline V lookup: CDR1 SGHRS, CDR2 YFSETQ. The CDR3 reads CASSSSNRGVVGTEAFF. CDR3 nucleotides: TGCGCCAGCAGCTCCTCAAATAGGGGTGTTGTGGGCACTGAAGCTTTCTTT.

The chain is built from TRBV6-1 and TRBJ2-5, with D perhaps matching TRBD1 or TRBD2 (6 bases each). CDR1 is MNHNS and CDR2 is SASEGT in the germline V gene. Deletions cut 2 bases from V and 5 bases from J, with 12 bases between. This CDR3 contains 14 residues. The CDR3 region is CASSESRGPETQYF. Written as DNA, the CDR3 is TGTGCCAGCAGTGAATCCCGGGGGCCGGAGACCCAGTACTTC.

The V gene is TRBV15, the J gene TRBJ2-5; the D is unclear. Trimming cost V 1 base and J 10 bases, with 16 bases left between them. CDR1 LNHNV and CDR2 YYDKDF come from the germline V gene (reference sequence). This CDR3 is 14 amino acids long. The CDR3 loop is CATSRANETWCQYF. The DNA of the CDR3 is TGTGCCACCAGCAGAGCGAATGAGACCTGGTGCCAGTACTTC.

The chain couples TRBV5-6 to TRBJ1-3; 8 bases map to TRBD1. The CDR3 loop spans 18 amino acids. Germline values: CDR1 SGHDT, CDR2 YYEEEE. V shed 2 bases and J 3 bases; nucleotides not matched to a gene: 13. The CDR3 reads CASSFRPVQGAVGNTIYF. CDR3 bases: TGTGCCAGCAGCTTTAGGCCCGTTCAGGGGGCCGTTGGAAACACCATATATTTT.